This T cell receptor (beta chain) was recorded in a study of spatial heterogeneity in lung cancer. Trimming removed 5 bases at V and 3 bases at J, with 7 bases between. The CDR3 extends over 13 amino acids. One entry per CDR3 protein results from TCRdb running MiXCR on the 5' RACE reads. Among about 26,000 distinct CDR3 sequences listed, 9.5% to 15% were seen once. This clonotype was counted at least ten times. Time point of the sample: sample taken at primary tumor resection. Whole RNA from tumor, nontumor lung or frozen PBMC was sequenced unsorted. This sequence was found in a female donor with early-stage non-small cell lung cancer. This material consisted of PBMCs, taken at surgery. The chain carries TRBV12-3 or TRBV12-4 and TRBJ2-2; D remains unclear. As DNA, the CDR3 is TGTGCCAGCAGTCGGGCCTACACCGGGGAGCTGTTTTTT. Amino acids: CASSRAYTGELFF.